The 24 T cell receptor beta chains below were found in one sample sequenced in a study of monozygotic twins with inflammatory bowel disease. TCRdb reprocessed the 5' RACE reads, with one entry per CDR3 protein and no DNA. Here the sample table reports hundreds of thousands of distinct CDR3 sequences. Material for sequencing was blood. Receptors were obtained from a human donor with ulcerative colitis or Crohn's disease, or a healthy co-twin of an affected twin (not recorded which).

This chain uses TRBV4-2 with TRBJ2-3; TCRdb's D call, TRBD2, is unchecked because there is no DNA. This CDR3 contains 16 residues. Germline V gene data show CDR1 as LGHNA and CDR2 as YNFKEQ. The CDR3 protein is CASSQRTSGMTDTQYF.

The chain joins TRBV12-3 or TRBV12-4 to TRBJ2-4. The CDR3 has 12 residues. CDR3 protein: CASSGYKNIQYF.

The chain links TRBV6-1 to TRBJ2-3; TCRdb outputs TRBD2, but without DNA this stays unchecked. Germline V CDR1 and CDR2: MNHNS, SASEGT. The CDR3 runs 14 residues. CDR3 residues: CASSEGVGALKQYF.

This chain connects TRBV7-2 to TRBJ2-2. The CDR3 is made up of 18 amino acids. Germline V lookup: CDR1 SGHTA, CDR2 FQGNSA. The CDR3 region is CASSLATARPTFTGELFF.

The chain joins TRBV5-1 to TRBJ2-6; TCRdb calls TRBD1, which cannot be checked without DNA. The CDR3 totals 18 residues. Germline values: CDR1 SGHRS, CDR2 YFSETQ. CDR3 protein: CASSLSAGVYSGANVLTF.

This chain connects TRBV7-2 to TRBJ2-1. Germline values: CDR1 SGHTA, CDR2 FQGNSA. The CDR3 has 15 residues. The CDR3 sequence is CASSLAPGSYNEQFF.

The CDR3 sequence is CASSFPTNWGYTF. V usage is TRBV7-2 and J usage is TRBJ1-2. The CDR3 totals 13 residues. Germline CDR1 is SGHTA and CDR2 is FQGNSA.

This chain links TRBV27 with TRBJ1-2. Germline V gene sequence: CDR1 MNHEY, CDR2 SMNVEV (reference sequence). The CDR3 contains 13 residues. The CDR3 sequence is CASSLGSTYGYTF.

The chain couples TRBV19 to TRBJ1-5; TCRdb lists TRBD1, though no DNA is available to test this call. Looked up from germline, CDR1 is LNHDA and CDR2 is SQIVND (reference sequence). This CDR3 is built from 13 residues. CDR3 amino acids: CASSIDRRRSQHF. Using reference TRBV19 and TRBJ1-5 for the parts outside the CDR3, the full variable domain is DGGITQSPKYLFRKEGQNVTLSCEQNLNHDAMYWYRQDPGQGLRLIYYSQIVNDFQKGDIAEGYSVSREKKESFPLTVTSAQKNPTAFYLCASSIDRRRSQHFGDGTRLSIL.

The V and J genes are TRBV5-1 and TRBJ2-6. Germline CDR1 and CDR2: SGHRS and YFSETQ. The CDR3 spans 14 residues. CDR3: CASSEISGANVLTF. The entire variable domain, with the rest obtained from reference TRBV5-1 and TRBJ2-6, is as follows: KAGVTQTPRYLIKTRGQQVTLSCSPISGHRSVSWYQQTPGQGLQFLFEYFSETQRNKGNFPGRFSGRQFSNSRSEMNVSTLELGDSALYLCASSEISGANVLTFGAGSRLTVL.

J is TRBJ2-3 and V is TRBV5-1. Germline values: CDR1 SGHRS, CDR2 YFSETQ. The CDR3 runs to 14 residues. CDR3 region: CASSRQISTDTQYF.

The chain's CDR3 is CASSDPLSGARGYTF. V gene TRBV6-1 combines with J gene TRBJ1-2; the D gene TCRdb calls, TRBD1, cannot be checked with no DNA. Looked up from germline, CDR1 is MNHNS and CDR2 is SASEGT. The CDR3 extends over 15 amino acids.

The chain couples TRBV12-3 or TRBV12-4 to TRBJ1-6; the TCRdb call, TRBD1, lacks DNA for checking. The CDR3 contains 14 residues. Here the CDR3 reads CASSLTGGISPLHF.

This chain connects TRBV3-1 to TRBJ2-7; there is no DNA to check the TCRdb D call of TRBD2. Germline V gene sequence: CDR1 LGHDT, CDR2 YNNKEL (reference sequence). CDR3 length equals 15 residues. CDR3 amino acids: CASSQPLADPYEQYF.

CDR3 amino acids: CASSDGAAGSMAFF. The genes are TRBV6-2 or TRBV6-3 and TRBJ1-1; TCRdb indicates TRBD1, and absent DNA this call remains unverified. The germline CDR1 and CDR2 sequences are MNHEY and SVGEGT. The CDR3 loop spans 14 amino acids.

Here the CDR3 reads CSAREWRGQETQYF. The chain employs TRBV20-1 and TRBJ2-5; there is no DNA to check the TCRdb D call of TRBD2. The CDR3 covers 14 residues. Germline-derived CDR1 and CDR2 are DFQATT and SNEGSKA (reference sequence).

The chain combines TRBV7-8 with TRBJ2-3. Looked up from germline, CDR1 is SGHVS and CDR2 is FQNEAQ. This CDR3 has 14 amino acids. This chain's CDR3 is CASSLAYSTDTQYF.

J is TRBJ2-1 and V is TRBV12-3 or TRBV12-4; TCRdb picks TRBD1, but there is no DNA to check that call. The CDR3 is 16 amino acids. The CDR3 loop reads CASSRAGASSYNEQFF.

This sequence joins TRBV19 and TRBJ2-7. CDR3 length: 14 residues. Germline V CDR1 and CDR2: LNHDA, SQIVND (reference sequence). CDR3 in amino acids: CASSIKDGTYEQYF.

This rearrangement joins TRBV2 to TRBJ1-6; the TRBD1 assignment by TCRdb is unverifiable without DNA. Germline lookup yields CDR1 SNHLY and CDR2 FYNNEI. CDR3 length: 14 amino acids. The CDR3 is CASSETGGDSPLHF.

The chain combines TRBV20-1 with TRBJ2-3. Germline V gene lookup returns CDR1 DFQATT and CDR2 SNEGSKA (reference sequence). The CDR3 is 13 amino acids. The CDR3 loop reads CSARSGSTDTQYF.

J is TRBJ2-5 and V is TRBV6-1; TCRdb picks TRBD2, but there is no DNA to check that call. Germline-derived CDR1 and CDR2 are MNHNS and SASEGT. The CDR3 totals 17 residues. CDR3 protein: CASSRRILAGGQETQYF.

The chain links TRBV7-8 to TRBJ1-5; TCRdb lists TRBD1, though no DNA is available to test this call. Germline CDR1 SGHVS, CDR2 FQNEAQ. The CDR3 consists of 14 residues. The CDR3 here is CASSYSGTEKPQHF.

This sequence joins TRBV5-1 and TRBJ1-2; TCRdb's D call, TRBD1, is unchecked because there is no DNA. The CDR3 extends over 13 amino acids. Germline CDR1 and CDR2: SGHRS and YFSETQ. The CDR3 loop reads CASSSTGHYGYTF.